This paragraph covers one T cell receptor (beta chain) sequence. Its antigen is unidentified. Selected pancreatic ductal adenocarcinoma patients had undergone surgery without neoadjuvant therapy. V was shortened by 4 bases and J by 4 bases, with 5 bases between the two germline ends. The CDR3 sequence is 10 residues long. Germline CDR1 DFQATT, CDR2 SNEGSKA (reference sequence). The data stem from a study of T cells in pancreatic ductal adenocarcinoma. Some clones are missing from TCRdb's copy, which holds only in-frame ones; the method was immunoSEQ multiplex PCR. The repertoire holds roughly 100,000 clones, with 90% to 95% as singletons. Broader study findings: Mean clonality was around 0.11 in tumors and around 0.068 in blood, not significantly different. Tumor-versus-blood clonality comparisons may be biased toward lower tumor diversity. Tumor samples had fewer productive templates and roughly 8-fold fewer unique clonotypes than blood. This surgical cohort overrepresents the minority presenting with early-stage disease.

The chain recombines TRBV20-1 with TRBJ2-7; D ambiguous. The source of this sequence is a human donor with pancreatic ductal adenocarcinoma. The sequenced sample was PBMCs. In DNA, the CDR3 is TGCAGTGCTACCACTTACGAGCAGTACTTC. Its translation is CSATTYEQYF.